These 7 T cell receptor beta chains share one sample of origin, sequenced in a study of T cells in Graves' hyperthyroidism and ophthalmopathy. RNA transcripts gave rise to amplified TCR beta CDR3 regions. First-round RT-PCR with HTBI primers amplified the TCR CDR3 region. Via MiXCR, TCRdb re-called the multiplex PCR reads, giving one row per CDR3 protein. This table holds under 650,000 distinct CDR3 sequences, about 17% found once. Input material: blood. The receptors derive from a woman between 25 and 40 years old with Graves' hyperthyroidism.

This clonotype came up many times. The chain links TRBV28 to TRBJ1-4; D is unclear. The CDR3 spans 14 residues. Germline CDR1 MDHEN, CDR2 SYDVKM. Trimming removed 7 bases at V and 7 bases at J, with 16 bases between. Written as DNA, the CDR3 is TGTGCCAGCAATCCCGGACGGAGGCTTGAAAAACTGTTTTTT. Translated: CASNPGRRLEKLFF.

The sample holds many counts of this clonotype. This chain links TRBV6-5 with TRBJ2-5, with D hard to call. Germline CDR1 MNHEY, CDR2 SVGAGI. The CDR3 spans 13 residues. The germline V and J ends were trimmed by 0 bases and 5 bases, with 7 bases remaining between them. In DNA form, the CDR3 reads TGTGCCAGCAGTTACTCTGGTTGGGAGACCCAGTACTTC. Its protein product is CASSYSGWETQYF.

The rearrangement links TRBV6-2 or TRBV6-3 to TRBJ2-2, with 8 bases matching TRBD1. The germline V gene encodes CDR1 MNHEY and CDR2 SVGEGT. The V gene end was trimmed by 5 bases and the J gene end by 6 bases; junction bases not matched to a gene: 8. CDR3 length: 15 residues. The CDR3: CASSVPTGAAGELFF. As DNA, the CDR3 is TGTGCCAGCAGTGTCCCGACAGGGGCGGCCGGGGAGCTGTTTTTT.

This clonotype has a count of ten or more. The chain links TRBV5-1 to TRBJ2-7; 9 bases match TRBD2. Germline lookup yields CDR1 SGHRS and CDR2 YFSETQ. The CDR3 is 14 amino acids. The J segment lost 6 bases and the V segment lost 1 base, leaving 5 bases of the junction unmatched. CDR3 sequence reads: CASSLYASGTEQYF. CDR3 DNA sequence: TGCGCCAGCAGCTTGTACGCTAGCGGGACCGAGCAGTACTTC.

This rearrangement joins TRBV19 to TRBJ1-1; D is unresolved. This CDR3 spans 14 amino acids. CDR1 LNHDA and CDR2 SQIVND come from the germline V gene (reference sequence). V gave up 2 bases and J gave up 3 bases, with 10 bases separating them. Here the CDR3 reads CASSIRAGDTEAFF. The CDR3 DNA follows: TGTGCCAGTAGTATAAGGGCTGGGGACACTGAAGCTTTCTTT.

The chain couples TRBV20-1 to TRBJ2-1, with D perhaps matching TRBD1 or TRBD2 (6 bases each). Germline loops: CDR1 DFQATT, CDR2 SNEGSKA (reference sequence). The CDR3 covers 15 residues. The V end lost 0 bases, the J end lost 8 bases, and 17 bases lay between the germline ends. The CDR3 is CSARDGGRGGDEQFF. The CDR3 coding sequence is TGCAGTGCTAGAGATGGGGGCAGGGGAGGTGATGAGCAGTTCTTC.

This clonotype occurred many times. The chain couples TRBV11-2 to TRBJ2-4; D perhaps matches TRBD1 (6 bases). Germline-derived CDR1 and CDR2 are SGHAT and FQNNGV. The germline V and J ends were trimmed by 0 bases and 1 base, with 13 bases remaining between them. This CDR3 spans 17 amino acids. CDR3 in amino acids: CASSLDGGQRAKNIQYF. The CDR3, as DNA: TGTGCCAGCAGCTTAGATGGCGGACAGCGGGCCAAAAACATTCAGTACTTC.